Below, 23 T cell receptor beta chains from the same sample are listed, as sequenced in a study of T cell repertoires in cytomegalovirus infection. From the reads, TCRdb called clonotypes with MiXCR, one entry per CDR3 protein. The table has around 250,000 distinct CDR3 sequences, about a sixth seen once. Material for sequencing was CD8+ T cells from PBMCs. The receptors shown here come from a human donor in good health (CMV status not recorded). Some clones in this sample may be carry-over from other donors' samples.

This clonotype turned up a few times. This rearrangement joins TRBV2 to TRBJ2-1, with 7 bases matching TRBD2. V lost 5 bases and J lost 9; bases outside the gene matches: 16. The CDR3 is 16 amino acids. CDR1 is SNHLY and CDR2 is FYNNEI in the germline V gene. The CDR3 is CASSSPASYVAGEQFF. In DNA, the CDR3 is TGTGCCAGCAGTAGTCCTGCTTCCTACGTAGCGGGTGAGCAGTTCTTC.

This clonotype was seen more than once but under ten times. This chain joins TRBV5-1 and TRBJ2-1, with a tentative D call TRBD1 (6 bases). CDR1 is SGHRS and CDR2 is YFSETQ in the germline V gene. V was cut by 4 bases and J by 8 bases, with 13 bases left in between. CDR3 length: 13 amino acids. CDR3 sequence: CASSVPGHHEQFF. CDR3 coding DNA: TGCGCCAGCAGCGTACCGGGACACCATGAGCAGTTCTTC.

V gene TRBV7-9 combines with J gene TRBJ1-2; the match to TRBD1 covers 10 bases. The CDR3 has 16 residues. Germline V gene lookup returns CDR1 SEHNR and CDR2 FQNEAQ (reference sequence). With 2 bases clipped from V and 2 bases from J, the junction kept 5 bases outside the gene matches. The DNA of the CDR3 is TGTGCCAGCAGCTTAACAGACAGGGGGCCCAACTATGGCTACACCTTC. Its translation is CASSLTDRGPNYGYTF.

This clonotype occurred many times. The V and J genes are TRBV4-2 and TRBJ1-1; tentative D call: TRBD1 (5 bases). The V gene lost 1 base and the J gene lost 3 bases, with 9 bases spanning the gap. This CDR3 is built from 14 residues. Germline lookup yields CDR1 LGHNA and CDR2 YNFKEQ. The CDR3 sequence is CASSQVGEDTEAFF. In DNA, the CDR3 is TGTGCCAGCAGCCAAGTGGGGGAGGACACTGAAGCTTTCTTT.

Only a few counts were recorded for this clonotype. The V and J genes are TRBV5-5 and TRBJ2-3; no reliable D call. The V gene's germline CDR1 is SGHKS and CDR2 YYEKEE (reference sequence). The CDR3 totals 17 residues. Trimming shortened V by 1 base and J by 2 bases, and 17 bases separated the two germline ends. The CDR3, as DNA: TGTGCCAGCAGCTTGATCCCCAGTCCTACCATCACAGATACGCAGTATTTT. Translation gives CASSLIPSPTITDTQYF. The full variable domain, in which reference TRBV5-5 and TRBJ2-3 provide the parts outside the CDR3, is DAGVTQSPTHLIKTRGQQVTLRCSPISGHKSVSWYQQVLGQGPQFIFQYYEKEERGRGNFPDRFSARQFPNYSSELNVNALLLGDSALYLCASSLIPSPTITDTQYFGPGTRLTVL.

This clonotype was recorded a few times. The CDR3 DNA reads TGTGCCAGCAGCTTCGGACAGAAAGGTGAAGCTTTCTTT. Protein sequence: CASSFGQKGEAFF. This rearrangement joins TRBV7-9 to TRBJ1-1; weak D call: TRBD1 (6 bases). Germline V CDR1 and CDR2: SEHNR, FQNEAQ (reference sequence). The CDR3 runs to 13 residues. The ends were cut back, 3 bases at V and 7 bases at J, with 12 bases in the middle.

This clonotype appeared a few times. The CDR3 protein is CASSVTGTNQPQHF. The CDR3 nucleotides are TGTGCCAGCAGCGTGACAGGGACCAATCAGCCCCAGCATTTT. The chain uses TRBV5-6 and TRBJ1-5; 7 nucleotides align to TRBD1. Unmatched junction bases numbered 4, after V lost 4 bases and J lost 3 bases. The CDR3 is made up of 14 amino acids. Germline V lookup: CDR1 SGHDT, CDR2 YYEEEE.

Many counts were recorded for this clonotype. The chain combines TRBV7-8 with TRBJ2-1; D is uncertain. This CDR3 is built from 15 residues. Germline V gene data show CDR1 as SGHVS and CDR2 as FQNEAQ. Trimming stripped 5 bases from V and 4 bases from J, with 15 bases between. The CDR3 sequence is CASSPWALEYNEQFF. The CDR3 region has the DNA TGTGCCAGCAGCCCATGGGCGCTAGAATACAATGAGCAGTTCTTC.

This clonotype was seen a few times. This sequence joins TRBV20-1 and TRBJ2-1, with D uncertain. Germline CDR1 reads DFQATT; CDR2 reads SNEGSKA (reference sequence). With 0 bases removed from V and 6 bases from J, the gap between germline ends came to 9 bases. The CDR3 is 13 residues long. The CDR3 bases are TGCAGTGCTAGAGATTATCGCGGCAATGAGCAGTTCTTC. This sequence encodes CSARDYRGNEQFF.

The chain combines TRBV11-2 with TRBJ1-4; D is undetermined. The CDR3 has 12 residues. Germline-derived CDR1 and CDR2 are SGHAT and FQNNGV. V gave up 5 bases and J gave up 7 bases, with 8 bases separating them. CDR3 amino acids: CASSRGGEKLFF. The CDR3 DNA reads as TGTGCCAGCAGCCGTGGAGGTGAAAAACTGTTTTTT.

The rearrangement links TRBV28 to TRBJ2-3; TRBD1 aligns across 11 bases. The CDR3 is 15 residues long. Germline V gives CDR1 MDHEN, CDR2 SYDVKM. V dropped 3 bases and J dropped 6; count of bases not matched to a gene: 5. The CDR3 sequence is CASSFGQGAGDTQYF. CDR3 bases: TGTGCCAGCAGTTTCGGACAGGGGGCGGGCGATACGCAGTATTTT.

This clonotype was seen many times. The V and J genes are TRBV14 and TRBJ2-7, with 8 bases that match TRBD1. The junction had 5 bases not matched to a gene; V was cut back by 4 bases and J by 3 bases. Germline V CDR1 and CDR2: SGHDN, FVKESK. The CDR3 is 14 amino acids. CDR3 protein: CASSRRTGIYEQYF. In DNA, the CDR3 is TGTGCCAGCAGCCGGAGGACAGGGATCTACGAGCAGTACTTC.

In its sample, this clonotype was seen a few times. The J gene is TRBJ2-2, the V gene TRBV5-1, with D unresolved. This CDR3 has 12 amino acids. CDR1 SGHRS and CDR2 YFSETQ come from the germline V gene. V lost 1 base and J 13 bases, leaving 11 bases between the germline ends. CDR3 bases: TGCGCCAGCAGCTTGATAACAGAAAGGCTGTTTTTT. Residues: CASSLITERLFF. Supplemented by reference TRBV5-1 and TRBJ2-2, the full variable domain reads KAGVTQTPRYLIKTRGQQVTLSCSPISGHRSVSWYQQTPGQGLQFLFEYFSETQRNKGNFPGRFSGRQFSNSRSEMNVSTLELGDSALYLCASSLITERLFFGEGSRLTVL.

The V and J genes are TRBV20-1 and TRBJ1-5; D uncertain. Germline V gives CDR1 DFQATT, CDR2 SNEGSKA (reference sequence). This CDR3 comprises 15 residues. With 0 bases removed from V and 3 bases from J, the gap between germline ends came to 12 bases. CDR3 in amino acids: CSARDPKGYNQPQHF. In nucleotides, the CDR3 is TGCAGTGCTAGAGATCCGAAGGGCTACAATCAGCCCCAGCATTTT.

This sequence joins TRBV5-4 and TRBJ2-1, with D hard to call. Trimming left V 0 bases short and J 5 bases short, with 12 bases between. There are 15 residues in the CDR3. In germline, CDR1 is SGHNT, CDR2 YYREEE (reference sequence). The CDR3 loop is CASSLVGRDDNEQFF. DNA of the CDR3: TGTGCCAGCAGCTTGGTTGGAAGGGATGACAATGAGCAGTTCTTC. Looking up the rest from reference TRBV5-4 and TRBJ2-1 gives the full variable domain: ETGVTQSPTHLIKTRGQQVTLRCSSQSGHNTVSWYQQALGQGPQFIFQYYREEENGRGNFPPRFSGLQFPNYSSELNVNALELDDSALYLCASSLVGRDDNEQFFGPGTRLTVL.

This clonotype appeared a few times. The chain employs TRBV6-5 and TRBJ2-3; 8 bases are a match to TRBD2. The ends lost 5 bases at V and 2 bases at J; junction bases unmatched: 6. The V gene's germline CDR1 is MNHEY and CDR2 SVGAGI. The CDR3 length is 15 residues. The CDR3 bases are TGTGCCAGCAGTGCGACTAGCGAATACACAGATACGCAGTATTTT. Translating it yields CASSATSEYTDTQYF.

This clonotype was found a few times. The chain employs TRBV5-5 and TRBJ1-6; the D gene is possibly TRBD1 (6 bases). CDR1 is SGHKS, CDR2 YYEKEE, per germline (reference sequence). The CDR3 is 19 amino acids. V lost 3 bases, J lost 0 bases, and 19 bases lay in between. CDR3 DNA sequence: TGTGCCAGCAGCTATGTCAGGGGCGCCGACAGCTCCTATAATTCACCCCTCCACTTT. Its protein is CASSYVRGADSSYNSPLHF.

This clonotype was seen only a few times. This chain joins TRBV7-6 and TRBJ2-7; D perhaps matches TRBD1 (5 bases). Deletions cut 5 bases from V and 4 bases from J, with 12 bases between. Looked up from germline, CDR1 is SGHVS and CDR2 is FNYEAQ. The length of the CDR3 is 13 residues. CDR3 sequence: CASSANQGYEQYF. The CDR3 DNA reads TGTGCCAGCAGCGCAAACCAGGGATACGAGCAGTACTTC.

This clonotype was counted a few times. This chain uses TRBV19 with TRBJ1-6, with D tentatively TRBD1 (6 bases). The CDR3 has 15 residues. Germline CDR1 is LNHDA and CDR2 is SQIVND (reference sequence). V was cut by 6 bases and J by 6 bases, with 15 bases left in between. In DNA, the CDR3 is TGTGCCAGTAGCTTTGAGGCAGGGGTTAATTCACCCCTCCACTTT. It is translated as CASSFEAGVNSPLHF.

This clonotype was recorded at least ten times. This sequence joins TRBV6-2 or TRBV6-3 and TRBJ1-2; no clear D. Germline V gene lookup returns CDR1 MNHEY and CDR2 SVGEGT. CDR3 length: 14 residues. Trimming removed 6 bases at V and 6 bases at J, with 17 bases between. The DNA for the CDR3 is TGTGCCAGCAGGGGCAGGTACCTCTCGGATGGCTACACCTTC. Its translation is CASRGRYLSDGYTF.

This clonotype is classed as medium-sized (0.01 to 0.1%). The CDR3 is CASSMGRTYNEQFF. Here the CDR3 DNA reads TGTGCCAGCAGTATGGGACGGACTTACAATGAGCAGTTCTTC. The chain links TRBV5-6 to TRBJ2-1; possibly TRBD1 or TRBD2 for D (5 bases each). The germline V gene has CDR1 SGHDT and CDR2 YYEEEE. Trimming cost V 5 bases and J 4 bases, with 13 bases left between them. This CDR3 region has 14 residues.

There are many counts of this clonotype. The gene calls are TRBV4-2 and TRBJ2-2, with no clear D. This CDR3 comprises 17 residues. V was shortened by 0 bases and J by 0 bases, with 11 bases between the two germline ends. Germline CDR1 is LGHNA and CDR2 is YNFKEQ. The CDR3 loop is CASSQDGEETNTGELFF. CDR3 nucleotides: TGTGCCAGCAGCCAAGATGGAGAGGAAACGAACACCGGGGAGCTGTTTTTT.

This clonotype was counted a few times. The rearrangement links TRBV20-1 to TRBJ2-1; no firm D call. CDR3 length: 16 residues. Trimming left V 1 base short and J 0 bases short, with 13 bases between. Looked up from germline, CDR1 is DFQATT and CDR2 is SNEGSKA (reference sequence). The CDR3 loop reads CSARGHQPSSYNEQFF. DNA for the CDR3: TGCAGTGCTAGAGGACACCAACCCAGCTCCTACAATGAGCAGTTCTTC.